Below, 16 T cell receptor beta chains from the same sample are listed, as sequenced in a study of blood T cells in healthy people across ages. PCR was performed a second time for roughly 7 to 11 cycles using a sample-barcoded 5' primer and a J-beta primer mix. TCRdb fed the 5' RACE reads into MiXCR, producing one record per CDR3 protein. Of more than 700,000 distinct CDR3 sequences listed, roughly 50% are singletons. The sample taken for sequencing was blood. The receptors shown here come from a man at least 80 years old in good health.

The rearrangement uses TRBV7-9 and TRBJ1-1; possible D gene TRBD1, 5 bases. This CDR3 comprises 15 residues. Germline V gene data show CDR1 as SEHNR and CDR2 as FQNEAQ (reference sequence). Between the trimmed V and J ends, which lost 0 bases and 0 bases, there was a span of 8 bases. In DNA form, the CDR3 reads TGTGCCAGCAGCTTAGCGAAGGACATGAACACTGAAGCTTTCTTT. Protein product: CASSLAKDMNTEAFF. Full variable domain (missing parts from reference TRBV7-9 and TRBJ1-1): DTGVSQNPRHKITKRGQNVTFRCDPISEHNRLYWYRQTLGQGPEFLTYFQNEAQLEKSRLLSDRFSAERPKGSFSTLEIQRTEQGDSAMYLCASSLAKDMNTEAFFGQGTRLTVV.

The chain links TRBV20-1 to TRBJ1-4, with D possibly being TRBD1 (5 bases). CDR1 is DFQATT, CDR2 SNEGSKA, per germline (reference sequence). V was cut by 1 base and J by 0 bases, with 9 bases left in between. The CDR3 loop spans 15 amino acids. CDR3 loop: CSARGQLTTNEKLFF. The CDR3 DNA follows: TGCAGTGCTAGAGGACAGTTAACAACTAATGAAAAACTGTTTTTT.

This clonotype was seen a handful of times. This sequence joins TRBV7-9 and TRBJ2-1; no clear D gene. V lost 4 bases, J lost 5 bases, and 18 bases lay in between. This CDR3 is built from 16 residues. Looked up from germline, CDR1 is SEHNR and CDR2 is FQNEAQ (reference sequence). CDR3 residues: CASSSGFGVGHNEQFF. CDR3 DNA: TGTGCCAGCAGCTCCGGTTTTGGGGTCGGCCACAATGAGCAGTTCTTC.

The rearrangement links TRBV25-1 to TRBJ2-3; D is perhaps TRBD2 (5 bases). V was shortened by 2 bases and J by 4 bases, with 13 bases between the two germline ends. The CDR3 is 15 amino acids. Germline V gene data show CDR1 as MGHDK and CDR2 as SYGVNS. The CDR3 reads CASSEGGSLADTQYF. The DNA for the CDR3 is TGTGCCAGCAGTGAAGGTGGGAGTTTGGCAGATACGCAGTATTTT.

Only one count was recorded for this clonotype. The chain carries TRBV2 and TRBJ2-5; D gene ambiguous. Germline CDR1 SNHLY, CDR2 FYNNEI. The V and J ends lost 7 bases and 1 base respectively, with 13 bases between them. The CDR3 has 14 amino acids. The CDR3 is CASMYRLVQETQYF. The CDR3 DNA reads as TGTGCCAGCATGTACCGTTTAGTCCAAGAGACCCAGTACTTC.

This clonotype has a single count. V and J are TRBV11-2 and TRBJ2-7; maybe TRBD1 (6 bases). Germline V lookup: CDR1 SGHAT, CDR2 FQNNGV. The CDR3 is 16 amino acids. Trimming stripped 5 bases from V and 0 bases from J, with 17 bases between. The CDR3 sequence: CASSRSIGGGSYEQYF. The CDR3 bases are TGTGCCAGCAGCCGCTCGATAGGGGGTGGCTCCTACGAGCAGTACTTC.

The chain joins TRBV25-1 to TRBJ2-4; D is possibly TRBD2 (6 bases). This CDR3 is 13 amino acids long. Germline V CDR1 and CDR2: MGHDK, SYGVNS. V gave up 0 bases and J gave up 9 bases, with 9 bases separating them. The CDR3 here is CASSEYGGTIQYF. The CDR3 region has the DNA TGTGCCAGCAGTGAATATGGGGGGACCATTCAGTACTTC. Drawing the rest from reference TRBV25-1 and TRBJ2-4, the complete variable domain is EADIYQTPRYLVIGTGKKITLECSQTMGHDKMYWYQQDPGMELHLIHYSYGVNSTEKGDLSSESTVSRIRTEHFPLTLESARPSHTSQYLCASSEYGGTIQYFGAGTRLSVL.

Concerning this clonotype: One end of the junction fails to match germline, which may point to a read error. The chain links TRBV11-2 to TRBJ2-4; D is ambiguous. TRBJ2-7 matches the DNA end more closely, so the J call is doubtful. Germline V gene data show CDR1 as SGHAT and CDR2 as FQNNGV. The CDR3 runs 13 residues. DNA of the CDR3: TGTGCCAACAGCTTAGACCCCCCTCACGAGCAGTACTTC. It codes for CANSLDPPHEQYF.

This clonotype was detected a few times. The chain combines TRBV7-3 with TRBJ2-3; 10 bases are a match to TRBD2. Trimming cost V 5 bases and J 0 bases; bases outside gene matches: 11. Germline V lookup: CDR1 SGHTA, CDR2 FQGTGA. This CDR3 has 18 amino acids. CDR3 sequence reads: CASSTWGLAISSTDTQYF. CDR3 bases: TGTGCCAGCAGCACGTGGGGACTAGCGATTTCTAGCACAGATACGCAGTATTTT.

A note on this clonotype: Being one base from a much bigger clone, this may be a read error. In DNA, the CDR3 is TGCACCAGCAGCTTAACGGGAGCAGATACGCAGTATTTT. This translates into CTSSLTGADTQYF. The chain combines TRBV5-1 with TRBJ2-3; TRBD2 might be the D (6 bases). The CDR3 has 13 amino acids. The germline gives CDR1 SGHRS, CDR2 YFSETQ.

This rearrangement joins TRBV2 to TRBJ2-5; a weak D match, TRBD1 (5 bases). The V and J ends lost 6 bases and 9 bases respectively, with 20 bases between them. The CDR3 runs 14 residues. CDR1 is SNHLY, CDR2 FYNNEI, per germline. For the CDR3, the DNA is TGTGCCAGCAGCCGACAGACACCCCAAGTGGCCCAGTACTTC. Residues: CASSRQTPQVAQYF.

This chain links TRBV28 with TRBJ2-2; D possibly corresponds to TRBD2 (6 bases). The CDR3 extends over 15 amino acids. Germline CDR1 reads MDHEN; CDR2 reads SYDVKM. V was cut by 5 bases and J by 0 bases, with 10 bases left in between. In DNA form, the CDR3 reads TGTGCCAGCAGTCGCCGGGGGACGAACACCGGGGAGCTGTTTTTT. Translation gives CASSRRGTNTGELFF. Full variable domain (missing parts from reference TRBV28 and TRBJ2-2): DVKVTQSSRYLVKRTGEKVFLECVQDMDHENMFWYRQDPGLGLRLIYFSYDVKMKEKGDIPEGYSVSREKKERFSLILESASTNQTSMYLCASSRRGTNTGELFFGEGSRLTVL.

J is TRBJ2-1 and V is TRBV7-9, with 9 bases aligning to TRBD1. The CDR3 sequence is 18 residues long. Germline CDR1 is SEHNR and CDR2 is FQNEAQ (reference sequence). V shed 4 bases, J shed 2 bases, and the junction held 12 bases outside the gene matches. The CDR3, as DNA: TGTGCCAGCAGCTCCGTCCCGGGACAGGGATCGCCCTACAATGAGCAGTTCTTC. Protein sequence: CASSSVPGQGSPYNEQFF.

V and J are TRBV2 and TRBJ1-2; D is perhaps TRBD1 (6 bases). The ends were cut back, 7 bases at V and 4 bases at J, with 19 bases in the middle. This CDR3 has 15 residues. The germline V gene has CDR1 SNHLY and CDR2 FYNNEI. CDR3 in DNA: TGTGCCAGCACCCTAAGGGAGGACAGCGTCTATGGCTACACCTTC. Residues: CASTLREDSVYGYTF.

The chain has TRBV20-1 and TRBJ1-1; D is uncertain. This CDR3 has 14 amino acids. Germline CDR1 reads DFQATT; CDR2 reads SNEGSKA (reference sequence). V lost 6 bases and J 1 base, leaving 15 bases between the germline ends. CDR3 region: CSATLRPANTEAFF. CDR3 in DNA: TGCAGTGCGACCCTCCGCCCAGCGAACACTGAAGCTTTCTTT.

The gene calls are TRBV15 and TRBJ2-1; D not certain. The germline V gene has CDR1 LNHNV and CDR2 YYDKDF (reference sequence). V was trimmed by 5 bases and J by 12 bases, leaving 17 bases between them. The CDR3 consists of 13 residues. The CDR3 nucleotides read TGTGCCACCAGCTACGCCTTACCTAGAGGGCAGTTCTTC. Translating it yields CATSYALPRGQFF.